Below are 20 T cell receptor beta chains sequenced from a single sample in a study of cytomegalovirus exposure and HLA in healthy donors. Both 60 Vbeta primers and 13 Jbeta primers went into the PCR. This table comes from immunoSEQ multiplex PCR, and its TCRdb copy is limited to in-frame clones, with some not included. The sample has approximately 97,000 clones, approximately 81% seen once. Specimen: PBMCs. The receptors originated from a male donor in good health and CMV-seropositive.

This chain connects TRBV7-6 to TRBJ2-6; D gene unclear. Germline values: CDR1 SGHVS, CDR2 FNYEAQ. The V end lost 5 bases, the J end lost 3 bases, and 11 bases lay between the germline ends. The CDR3 totals 15 residues. This CDR3 is CASSPSSYGANVLTF. CDR3 coding DNA: TGTGCCAGCAGCCCTAGTTCGTATGGGGCCAACGTCCTGACTTTC. The variable domain in full, with the rest retrieved from reference TRBV7-6 and TRBJ2-6, is GAGVSQSPRYKVTKRGQDVALRCDPISGHVSLYWYRQALGQGPEFLTYFNYEAQQDKSGLPNDRFSAERPEGSISTLTIQRTEQRDSAMYRCASSPSSYGANVLTFGAGSRLTVL.

The V and J genes are TRBV6-4 and TRBJ1-2; D possibly corresponds to TRBD1 (5 bases). The CDR3 has 14 residues. Between the trimmed V and J ends, which lost 0 bases and 4 bases, there was a span of 9 bases. In germline, CDR1 is MRHNA, CDR2 SNTAGT. The CDR3 DNA follows: TGTGCCAGCAGTGACTCGGCAGGGCTCTATGGCTACACCTTC. It yields the protein CASSDSAGLYGYTF.

This chain joins TRBV18 and TRBJ2-7; 8 bases align to TRBD1. J gave up 6 bases and V 6 bases, and 4 bases lay outside the gene matches. This CDR3 is 12 amino acids long. Germline assignment: CDR1 KGHSH and CDR2 LQKENI. CDR3 amino acids: CASSYDRGEQYF. The CDR3 coding sequence is TGTGCCAGCTCCTATGACAGGGGCGAGCAGTACTTC.

The CDR3: CASSLGQENQPQHF. In DNA, the CDR3 is TGCGCCAGCAGCTTGGGACAGGAAAATCAGCCCCAGCATTTT. The rearrangement joins TRBV5-1 to TRBJ1-5; a weak D match, TRBD1 (6 bases). From germline, CDR1 is SGHRS and CDR2 YFSETQ. Trimming took off 0 bases at V and 4 bases at J, with 8 bases between the two ends. CDR3 length equals 14 residues. The full variable domain, its missing parts supplied by reference TRBV5-1 and TRBJ1-5, is KAGVTQTPRYLIKTRGQQVTLSCSPISGHRSVSWYQQTPGQGLQFLFEYFSETQRNKGNFPGRFSGRQFSNSRSEMNVSTLELGDSALYLCASSLGQENQPQHFGDGTRLSIL.

The chain has TRBV5-4 and TRBJ2-7; D uncertain. This CDR3 contains 11 residues. Germline V gives CDR1 SGHNT, CDR2 YYREEE (reference sequence). V was pared by 3 bases and J by 6 bases, with 7 bases between. The CDR3 region is CASSSGREQYF. The CDR3 nucleotides read TGTGCCAGCAGCTCGGGTCGCGAGCAGTACTTC.

This chain links TRBV30 with TRBJ1-2; D might be TRBD1 (6 bases). The germline V gene has CDR1 GTSNPN and CDR2 SVGIG (reference sequence). V was pared by 1 base and J by 7 bases, with 13 bases between. The CDR3 is made up of 13 amino acids. As DNA, the CDR3 is TGTGCCTGGAGTGCTCAAACAGGGATTGGCTACACCTTC. The encoded protein is CAWSAQTGIGYTF.

This sequence joins TRBV5-4 and TRBJ1-2; possibly TRBD1 for D (5 bases). The CDR3 length is 14 residues. Trimming pared 0 bases from V and 4 bases from J, leaving 10 bases between. Germline V gives CDR1 SGHNT, CDR2 YYREEE (reference sequence). This chain's CDR3 is CASSLVQDVYGYTF. CDR3 DNA: TGTGCCAGCAGCTTGGTACAGGACGTCTATGGCTACACCTTC.

V and J are TRBV4-3 and TRBJ1-3; D is unclear. The germline V gene encodes CDR1 LGHNA and CDR2 YSLEER. This CDR3 is built from 15 residues. The V end was cut by 1 base, the J end by 2 bases, with 9 bases between. CDR3 in amino acids: CASSQGQTPGNTIYF. As DNA, the CDR3 is TGCGCCAGCAGCCAAGGCCAGACACCTGGAAACACCATATATTTT.

The chain is built from TRBV27 and TRBJ1-4, with TRBD1 matching 8 bases. The V and J ends lost 5 bases and 5 bases, in that order; junction bases with no gene match: 7. Germline V CDR1 and CDR2: MNHEY, SMNVEV (reference sequence). The CDR3 spans 15 residues. The CDR3 DNA follows: TGTGCCAGCAGTGCAACGGACAGGGCGAATGAAAAACTGTTTTTT. Translated: CASSATDRANEKLFF.

The chain uses TRBV29-1 and TRBJ1-2, with a weak D call TRBD1 (6 bases). The CDR3 runs 12 residues. Germline CDR1 is SQVTM and CDR2 is ANQGSEA. V was pared by 4 bases and J by 3 bases, with 9 bases between. The CDR3: CSVARTDYGYTF. The CDR3 nucleotides are TGCAGCGTTGCCCGGACAGACTATGGCTACACCTTC.

The chain has TRBV19 and TRBJ1-1; D is uncertain. There are 14 residues in the CDR3. V gave up 10 bases and J gave up 3 bases, with 18 bases separating them. CDR1 and CDR2 from the germline V gene are LNHDA and SQIVND (reference sequence). The CDR3 DNA reads as TGTGCCACTCGGGTCTCTCCATTGGACACTGAAGCTTTCTTT. Its translation: CATRVSPLDTEAFF. The complete variable domain, with remaining parts taken from reference TRBV19 and TRBJ1-1, reads DGGITQSPKYLFRKEGQNVTLSCEQNLNHDAMYWYRQDPGQGLRLIYYSQIVNDFQKGDIAEGYSVSREKKESFPLTVTSAQKNPTAFYLCATRVSPLDTEAFFGQGTRLTVV.

The chain has TRBV9 and TRBJ2-7, with D perhaps matching TRBD1 (6 bases). Trimming stripped 3 bases from V and 7 bases from J, with 14 bases between. Germline assignment: CDR1 SGDLS and CDR2 YYNGEE. The CDR3 covers 13 residues. This CDR3 is CASSETGTGEQYF. The CDR3 coding sequence is TGTGCCAGCAGCGAAACAGGGACGGGGGAGCAGTACTTC.

CDR3 sequence (DNA): TGCGCCAGCAGCCCCCGTGAGAGTCCTGGAAACACCATATATTTT. It translates to CASSPRESPGNTIYF. The chain joins TRBV4-1 to TRBJ1-3; D unclear. The length of the CDR3 is 15 residues. Looked up from germline, CDR1 is MGHRA and CDR2 is YSYEKL. V lost 4 bases, J lost 2 bases, and 12 bases lay in between.

The chain is built from TRBV6-5 and TRBJ1-1; a possible D gene is TRBD1 (6 bases). Germline loops: CDR1 MNHEY, CDR2 SVGAGI. The CDR3 contains 13 residues. V lost 10 bases and J lost 1, with 13 bases in between. CDR3 nucleotides: TGTGCCACTACCCCAGGGGCGAACACTGAAGCTTTCTTT. The encoded protein is CATTPGANTEAFF.

The chain is built from TRBV13 and TRBJ1-1; D call uncertain. V was trimmed by 4 bases and J by 7 bases, leaving 13 bases between them. This CDR3 is built from 13 residues. Germline CDR1 PRHDT, CDR2 FYEKMQ (reference sequence). DNA for the CDR3: TGTGCCAGCAGCTCTGACACACAGAGTGAAGCTTTCTTT. It is translated as CASSSDTQSEAFF. The full variable domain, in which reference TRBV13 and TRBJ1-1 provide the parts outside the CDR3, is AAGVIQSPRHLIKEKRETATLKCYPIPRHDTVYWYQQGPGQDPQFLISFYEKMQSDKGSIPDRFSAQQFSDYHSELNMSSLELGDSALYFCASSSDTQSEAFFGQGTRLTVV.

V gene TRBV5-8 combines with J gene TRBJ1-2, with a possible D match to TRBD1 (5 bases). V shed 2 bases and J shed 7 bases, with 12 bases lying between them. The CDR3 spans 13 residues. Germline lookup yields CDR1 SGHTS and CDR2 YDEGEE. CDR3 DNA sequence: TGTGCCAGCAGCTTCGGGGGTCAGTCTGGCTACACCTTC. Encoded protein: CASSFGGQSGYTF.

This chain connects TRBV6-6 to TRBJ1-6; the D gene is possibly TRBD1 (6 bases). V lost 7 bases to trimming and J lost 6 bases, with 16 bases between them. The CDR3 has 15 residues. CDR1 and CDR2 (germline): MNHNY, SVGAGI (reference sequence). CDR3 sequence (DNA): TGTGCCAGCAAAGTCTCGGGGGGCGGTAATTCACCCCTCCACTTT. Translation gives CASKVSGGGNSPLHF.

This clone was detected once. This sequence joins TRBV4-3 and TRBJ1-4; 8 bases match TRBD1. Germline CDR1 LGHNA, CDR2 YSLEER. With V trimmed by 2 bases and J by 7 bases, 6 bases remained unmatched. The CDR3 spans 15 residues. The CDR3 nucleotides read TGCGCCAGCAGCCAAATGACAGGGGTTAGTGAAAAACTGTTTTTT. Protein product: CASSQMTGVSEKLFF.

The J gene is TRBJ1-1, the V gene TRBV30, with D perhaps matching TRBD1 (5 bases). The V and J ends lost 1 base and 5 bases respectively, with 11 bases between them. CDR1 is GTSNPN, CDR2 SVGIG, per germline (reference sequence). This CDR3 spans 13 amino acids. CDR3 bases: TGTGCCTGGAGTGAGCGAACAGGAACTGAAGCTTTCTTT. The encoded protein is CAWSERTGTEAFF.

The rearrangement links TRBV28 to TRBJ2-7, with 8 bases fitting TRBD1. Germline-derived CDR1 and CDR2 are MDHEN and SYDVKM. The V and J ends lost 6 bases and 3 bases, in that order; junction bases with no gene match: 7. The CDR3 covers 14 residues. DNA of the CDR3: TGTGCCAGCAGCTTAGGACAGGGTAACTACGAGCAGTACTTC. Protein product: CASSLGQGNYEQYF.